The entry below describes one T cell receptor beta chain. Single viable CD3+CD4+CD8-CD45RO+ cells were sorted as the memory CD4+ T cells. Trimming removed 4 bases from V and 4 bases from J; junction bases left unmatched: 6. Per germline, CDR1 SGHTA and CDR2 FQGTGA. CDR3 length: 15 residues. These data are taken from a study of memory CD4+ T cells and cytomegalovirus serostatus. Sequencing was performed with immunoSEQ multiplex PCR; in TCRdb, only in-frame clones are kept and a portion is missing. In the table there are around 60,000 clones, 70% to 80% of which are singletons. The rearrangement joins TRBV7-3 to TRBJ1-2, with 10 positions matching TRBD1. Material: memory CD4+ T cells from blood. This receptor was identified in an adult in good health and CMV-seronegative. CDR3 residues: CASSSQDRGSYGYTF. The CDR3 DNA follows: TGTGCCAGCAGCTCTCAGGACAGGGGGTCCTATGGCTACACCTTC.